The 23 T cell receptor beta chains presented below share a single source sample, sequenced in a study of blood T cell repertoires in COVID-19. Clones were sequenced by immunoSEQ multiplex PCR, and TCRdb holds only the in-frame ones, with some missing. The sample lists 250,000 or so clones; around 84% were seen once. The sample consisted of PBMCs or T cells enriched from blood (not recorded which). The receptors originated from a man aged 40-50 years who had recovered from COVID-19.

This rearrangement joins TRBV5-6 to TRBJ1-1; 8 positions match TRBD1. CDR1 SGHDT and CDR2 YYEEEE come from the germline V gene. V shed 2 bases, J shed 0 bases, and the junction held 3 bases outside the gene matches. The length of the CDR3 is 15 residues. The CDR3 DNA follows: TGTGCCAGCAGCTTCTTGGGACAGGTGAACACTGAAGCTTTCTTT. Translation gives CASSFLGQVNTEAFF. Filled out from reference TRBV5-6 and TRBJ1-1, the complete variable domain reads DAGVTQSPTHLIKTRGQQVTLRCSPKSGHDTVSWYQQALGQGPQFIFQYYEEEERQRGNFPDRFSGHQFPNYSSELNVNALLLGDSALYLCASSFLGQVNTEAFFGQGTRLTVV.

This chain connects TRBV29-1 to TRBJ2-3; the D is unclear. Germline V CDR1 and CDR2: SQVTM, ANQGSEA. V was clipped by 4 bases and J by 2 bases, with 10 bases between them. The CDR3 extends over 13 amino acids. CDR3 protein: CSVGSRYTDTQYF. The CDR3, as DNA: TGCAGCGTTGGCTCTAGATACACAGATACGCAGTATTTT.

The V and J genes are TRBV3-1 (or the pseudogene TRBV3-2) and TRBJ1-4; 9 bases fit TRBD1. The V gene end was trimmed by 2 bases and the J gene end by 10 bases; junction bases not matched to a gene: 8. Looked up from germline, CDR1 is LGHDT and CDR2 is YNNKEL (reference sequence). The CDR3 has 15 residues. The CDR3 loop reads CASSQFRDRAGKLFF. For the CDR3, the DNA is TGTGCCAGCAGCCAATTCCGGGACAGGGCTGGAAAACTGTTTTTT.

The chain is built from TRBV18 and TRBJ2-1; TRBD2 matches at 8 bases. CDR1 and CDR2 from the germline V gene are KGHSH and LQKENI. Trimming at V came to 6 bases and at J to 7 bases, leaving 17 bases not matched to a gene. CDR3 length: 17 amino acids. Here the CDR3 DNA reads TGTGCCAGCTCGATCACATCCCTCAGCGGGAGAGGGAATGAGCAGTTCTTC. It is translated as CASSITSLSGRGNEQFF.

CDR3 nucleotide sequence: TGTGCCAGCAGCCAACAGGGGACCTCCTACGAGCAGTACTTC. Its protein product is CASSQQGTSYEQYF. V and J are TRBV6-2 or TRBV6-3 and TRBJ2-7; 7 bases align to TRBD1. With 6 bases clipped from V and 0 bases from J, the junction kept 5 bases outside the gene matches. Germline lookup yields CDR1 MNHEY and CDR2 SVGEGT. The CDR3 is made up of 14 amino acids.

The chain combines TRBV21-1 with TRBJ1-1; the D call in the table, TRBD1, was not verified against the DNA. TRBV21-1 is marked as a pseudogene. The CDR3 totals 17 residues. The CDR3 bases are TGTGCCAGCAGCAAATTTAGGGGGTTCGGAAAGAACACTGAAGCTTTCTTT. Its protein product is CASSKFRGFGKNTEAFF.

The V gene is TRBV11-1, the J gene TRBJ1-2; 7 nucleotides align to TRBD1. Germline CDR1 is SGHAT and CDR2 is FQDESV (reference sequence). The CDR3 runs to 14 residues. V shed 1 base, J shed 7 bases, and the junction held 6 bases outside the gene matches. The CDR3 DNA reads TGTGCCAGCAGCTTAGGAGACAGGGACACTGGCTACACCTTC. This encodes CASSLGDRDTGYTF.

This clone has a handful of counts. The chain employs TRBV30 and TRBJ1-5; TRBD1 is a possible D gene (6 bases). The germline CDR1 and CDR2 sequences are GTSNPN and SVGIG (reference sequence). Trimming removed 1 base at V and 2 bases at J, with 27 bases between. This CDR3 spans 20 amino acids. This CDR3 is CAWSAFLQGRGRGGNQPQHF. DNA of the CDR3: TGTGCCTGGAGTGCATTCCTCCAGGGCAGGGGACGAGGGGGCAATCAGCCCCAGCATTTT.

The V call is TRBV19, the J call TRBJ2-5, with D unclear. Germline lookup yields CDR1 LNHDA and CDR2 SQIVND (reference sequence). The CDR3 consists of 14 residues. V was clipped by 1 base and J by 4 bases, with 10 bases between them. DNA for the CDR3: TGTGCCAGTAGTATAGGACAATCTCGAGAGACCCAGTACTTC. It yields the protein CASSIGQSRETQYF.

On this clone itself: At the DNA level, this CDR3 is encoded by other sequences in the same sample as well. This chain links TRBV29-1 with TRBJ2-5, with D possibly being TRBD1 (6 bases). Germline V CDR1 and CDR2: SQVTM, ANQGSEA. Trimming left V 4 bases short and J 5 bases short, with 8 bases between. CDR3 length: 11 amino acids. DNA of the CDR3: TGCAGCGTTGCAGGGGAGGAGACCCAGTACTTC. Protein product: CSVAGEETQYF.

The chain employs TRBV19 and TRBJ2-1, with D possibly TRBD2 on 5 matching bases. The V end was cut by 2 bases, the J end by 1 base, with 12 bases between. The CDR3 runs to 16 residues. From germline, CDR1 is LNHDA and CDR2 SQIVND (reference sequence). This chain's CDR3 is CASSIRPGESYNEQFF. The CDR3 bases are TGTGCCAGTAGTATAAGACCCGGGGAGTCCTACAATGAGCAGTTCTTC.

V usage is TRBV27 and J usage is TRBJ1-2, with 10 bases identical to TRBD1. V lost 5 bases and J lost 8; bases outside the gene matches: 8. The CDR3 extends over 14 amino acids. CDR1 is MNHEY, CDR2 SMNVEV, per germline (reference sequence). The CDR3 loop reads CASSPGTGDHGYTF. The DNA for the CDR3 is TGTGCCAGCAGTCCCGGGACAGGGGACCACGGCTACACCTTC.

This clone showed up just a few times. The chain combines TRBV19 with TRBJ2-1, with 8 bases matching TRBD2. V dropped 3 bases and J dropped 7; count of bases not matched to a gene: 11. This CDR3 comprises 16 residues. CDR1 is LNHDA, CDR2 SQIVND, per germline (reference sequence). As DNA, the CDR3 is TGTGCCAGTAGTATTAGCGGGACTCGCCTGAGAAATGAGCAGTTCTTC. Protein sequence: CASSISGTRLRNEQFF.

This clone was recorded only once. The CDR3 sequence is CASSPTGTGDTEAFF. DNA for the CDR3: TGTGCCAGCAGCCCAACCGGGACAGGGGATACTGAAGCTTTCTTT. V and J are TRBV7-9 and TRBJ1-1, with 10 bases identical to TRBD1. The CDR3 is made up of 15 amino acids. The trim removed 5 bases at V and 5 bases at J, leaving 8 bases unmatched. Looked up from germline, CDR1 is SEHNR and CDR2 is FQNEAQ (reference sequence).

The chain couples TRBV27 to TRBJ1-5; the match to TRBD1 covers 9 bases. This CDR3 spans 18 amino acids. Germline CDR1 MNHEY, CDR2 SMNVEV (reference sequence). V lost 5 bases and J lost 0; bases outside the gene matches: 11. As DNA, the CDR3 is TGTGCCAGCAGTAGGTGGGGACAGGGAATTTATAGCAATCAGCCCCAGCATTTT. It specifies CASSRWGQGIYSNQPQHF.

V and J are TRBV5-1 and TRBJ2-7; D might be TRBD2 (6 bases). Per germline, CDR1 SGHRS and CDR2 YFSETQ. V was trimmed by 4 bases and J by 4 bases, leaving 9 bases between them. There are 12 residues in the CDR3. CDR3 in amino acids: CASSEGGYEQYF. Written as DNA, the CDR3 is TGCGCCAGCAGCGAGGGAGGTTACGAGCAGTACTTC.

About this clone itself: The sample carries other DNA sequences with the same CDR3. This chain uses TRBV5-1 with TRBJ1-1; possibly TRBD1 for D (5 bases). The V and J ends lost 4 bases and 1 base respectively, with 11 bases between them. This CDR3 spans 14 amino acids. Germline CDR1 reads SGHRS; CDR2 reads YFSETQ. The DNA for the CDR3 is TGCGCCAGCAGCCCGACCGGGGGGAACACTGAAGCTTTCTTT. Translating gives CASSPTGGNTEAFF. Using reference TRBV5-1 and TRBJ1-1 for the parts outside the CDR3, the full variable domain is KAGVTQTPRYLIKTRGQQVTLSCSPISGHRSVSWYQQTPGQGLQFLFEYFSETQRNKGNFPGRFSGRQFSNSRSEMNVSTLELGDSALYLCASSPTGGNTEAFFGQGTRLTVV.

CDR3 in amino acids: CASSVTGTGQPQHF. In DNA, the CDR3 is TGTGCCAGCAGCGTAACAGGGACGGGTCAGCCCCAGCATTTT. The rearrangement uses TRBV9 and TRBJ1-5, with D perhaps TRBD1 (6 bases). Germline-derived CDR1 and CDR2 are SGDLS and YYNGEE. This CDR3 has 14 amino acids. V lost 1 base and J lost 6, with 11 bases in between. The full variable domain, with the rest looked up from reference TRBV9 and TRBJ1-5, is DSGVTQTPKHLITATGQRVTLRCSPRSGDLSVYWYQQSLDQGLQFLIQYYNGEERAKGNILERFSAQQFPDLHSELNLSSLELGDSALYFCASSVTGTGQPQHFGDGTRLSIL.

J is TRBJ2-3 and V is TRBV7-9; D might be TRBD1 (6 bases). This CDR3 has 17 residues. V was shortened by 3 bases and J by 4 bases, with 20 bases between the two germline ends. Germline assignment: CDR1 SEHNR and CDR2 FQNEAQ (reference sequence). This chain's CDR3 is CASSLYGRQGRADTQYF. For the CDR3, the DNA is TGTGCCAGCAGCTTGTACGGCCGGCAGGGGAGAGCAGATACGCAGTATTTT.

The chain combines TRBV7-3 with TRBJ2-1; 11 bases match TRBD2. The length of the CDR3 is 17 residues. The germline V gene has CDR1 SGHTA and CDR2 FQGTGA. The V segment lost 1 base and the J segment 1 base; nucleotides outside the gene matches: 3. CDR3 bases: TGTGCCAGCAGCTTAATAGGACTAGCGGGTTCCTACAATGAGCAGTTCTTC. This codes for CASSLIGLAGSYNEQFF.

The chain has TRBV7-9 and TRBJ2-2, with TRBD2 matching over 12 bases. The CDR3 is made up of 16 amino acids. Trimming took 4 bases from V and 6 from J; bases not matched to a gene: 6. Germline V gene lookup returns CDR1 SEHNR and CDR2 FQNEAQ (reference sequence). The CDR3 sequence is CASSSGLAGFPGELFF. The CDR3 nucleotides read TGTGCCAGCAGCTCCGGACTAGCGGGATTTCCCGGGGAGCTGTTTTTT.

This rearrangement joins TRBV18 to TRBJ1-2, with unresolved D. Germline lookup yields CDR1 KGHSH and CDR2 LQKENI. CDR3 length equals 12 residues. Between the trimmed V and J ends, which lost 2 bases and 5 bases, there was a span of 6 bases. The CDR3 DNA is TGTGCCAGCTCACCAGGCGGTTATGGCTACACCTTC. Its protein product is CASSPGGYGYTF.

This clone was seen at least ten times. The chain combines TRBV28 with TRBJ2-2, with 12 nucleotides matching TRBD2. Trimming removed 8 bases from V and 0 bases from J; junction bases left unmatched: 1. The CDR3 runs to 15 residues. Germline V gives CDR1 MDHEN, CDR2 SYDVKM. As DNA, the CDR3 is TGTGCCAGCGGACTAGCGGGGACGAACACCGGGGAGCTGTTTTTT. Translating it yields CASGLAGTNTGELFF.